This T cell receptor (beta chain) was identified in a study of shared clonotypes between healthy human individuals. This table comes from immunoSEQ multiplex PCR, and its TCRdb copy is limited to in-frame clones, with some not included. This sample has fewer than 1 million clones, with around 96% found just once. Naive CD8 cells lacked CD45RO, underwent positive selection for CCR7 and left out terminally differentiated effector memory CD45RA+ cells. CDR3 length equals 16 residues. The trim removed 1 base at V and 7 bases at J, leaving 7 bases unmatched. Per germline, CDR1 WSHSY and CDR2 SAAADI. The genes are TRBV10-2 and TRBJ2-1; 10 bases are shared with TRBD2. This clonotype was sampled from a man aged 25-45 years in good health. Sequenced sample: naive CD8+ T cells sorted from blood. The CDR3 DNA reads TGCGCCAGCAGTGAGTTTCTAGCGGGAGTCTTAAATGAGCAGTTCTTC. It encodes CASSEFLAGVLNEQFF.